This TCR beta chain was profiled in a study of blood T cell repertoires in COVID-19. Across the study: Sites across the United States, Italy and Spain contributed samples from acute and convalescent COVID-19. From T cells, B-cell-depleted T cells, or PBMCs came the material, which was cDNA or gDNA.

As originally analysed: Amplification of reference gene primers was used by the study to estimate nucleated cell counts. The data were produced by immunoSEQ multiplex PCR, yet TCRdb's version contains in-frame clones alone and is incomplete. V, J and clone size are taken as reported in that table, and D and trimming were inferred from the DNA itself. The profile covers roughly 570,000 clones, with less than 90% appearing a single time and about 8% taken by the ten largest. Seattle-derived patients entered the study during active infection and were followed longitudinally. The TCR comes from a woman between 50 and 59 years old with COVID-19, enrolled during active disease. The sample consisted of peripheral blood.

The chain's CDR3 is CASSPMPGSQPQHF. In DNA, the CDR3 is TGTGCCAGCAGCCCGATGCCGGGGTCTCAGCCCCAGCATTTT. This chain links TRBV3-1 (or the pseudogene TRBV3-2) with TRBJ1-5; D gene uncertain. CDR3 size: 14 residues. Germline values: CDR1 LGHDT, CDR2 YNNKEL (reference sequence). Trimming took off 4 bases at V and 6 bases at J, with 13 bases between the two ends.